The 23 T cell receptor beta chains given below trace back to one sample, sequenced in a study of T cells in Graves' hyperthyroidism and ophthalmopathy (dated by TCRdb to the late 2010s). Receptor amplification or capture employed multiplex PCR. Reads for this sample came from an Illumina HiSeq 2000. The TCR beta CDR3 regions were amplified from RNA transcripts. The TCR CDR3 was subjected to a first round of RT-PCR using the HTBI primer set and the Qiagen OneStep RT-PCR kit. Through fastp at Q25 and MiXCR, TCRdb rebuilt clones from the public reads, retaining in-frame beta chains. Every CDR3 protein is listed once, alongside the most common genes and DNA of its rows. For this sample there are about 260,000 distinct CDR3 sequences; about a sixth appear just once. Of the sample, 25% to 30% falls within the top ten clones. Sequences were obtained from blood. These receptors were collected from a woman under 30 with Graves' ophthalmopathy.

The V and J genes are TRBV6-9 and TRBJ2-2; D gene uncertain. With 4 bases removed from V and 6 bases from J, the gap between germline ends came to 6 bases. The germline gives CDR1 MNHGY, CDR2 SVAAGI. The CDR3 is 12 residues long. The CDR3 reads CASSFVSGELFF. CDR3 nucleotide sequence: TGTGCCAGCAGTTTTGTCTCCGGGGAGCTGTTTTTT.

In this sample, this clonotype turned up many times. The gene calls are TRBV11-2 and TRBJ2-7; D perhaps matches TRBD1 (5 bases). V lost 5 bases and J 6 bases, leaving 11 bases between the germline ends. Germline CDR1 SGHAT, CDR2 FQNNGV. The CDR3 has 12 residues. CDR3 loop: CASSMGRAEQYF. Written as DNA, the CDR3 is TGTGCCAGCAGCATGGGCAGGGCCGAGCAGTACTTC.

This clonotype was counted a few times. The rearrangement uses TRBV7-9 and TRBJ1-3, with 8 nucleotides matching TRBD1. J gave up 9 bases and V 1 base, and 8 bases lay outside the gene matches. CDR1 SEHNR and CDR2 FQNEAQ come from the germline V gene (reference sequence). The CDR3 is 15 residues long. The CDR3 bases are TGTGCCAGCAGCTTAGACAGGGGGGCGGACGTCACCATATATTTT. Encoded protein: CASSLDRGADVTIYF.

This clonotype was seen at least ten times. The J gene is TRBJ1-1, the V gene TRBV7-6; tentatively, D is TRBD1 (5 bases). The CDR3 is 18 residues long. The V gene lost 5 bases and the J gene lost 5 bases, with 27 bases spanning the gap. CDR1 SGHVS and CDR2 FNYEAQ come from the germline V gene. CDR3 in amino acids: CASSQSSRGPGSMTEAFF. In DNA form, the CDR3 reads TGTGCCAGCAGCCAATCTTCCCGGGGCCCGGGAAGTATGACTGAAGCTTTCTTT.

Many counts were recorded for this clonotype. V usage is TRBV27 and J usage is TRBJ2-7; TRBD1 is a possible D gene (6 bases). V dropped 7 bases and J dropped 1 base, with 11 bases sitting between them. This CDR3 contains 13 residues. The germline V gene encodes CDR1 MNHEY and CDR2 SMNVEV (reference sequence). The CDR3 bases are TGTGCCAGCAAGGACAGAATGTCCTACGAGCAGTACTTC. This translates into CASKDRMSYEQYF.

This clonotype was seen at least ten times. The CDR3 sequence is CASNPAGAGGGANVLTF. The CDR3 DNA is TGTGCCAGCAATCCAGCGGGAGCCGGGGGGGGGGCCAACGTCCTGACTTTC. This chain links TRBV6-1 with TRBJ2-6, with TRBD2 matching 8 bases. This CDR3 is 17 amino acids long. CDR1 is MNHNS, CDR2 SASEGT, per germline. The junction had 12 bases not matched to a gene; V was cut back by 7 bases and J by 4 bases.

This clonotype appeared many times. The rearrangement links TRBV28 to TRBJ2-6; TRBD1 matches at 7 bases. The germline CDR1 and CDR2 sequences are MDHEN and SYDVKM. The CDR3 totals 16 residues. J gave up 0 bases and V 5 bases, and 4 bases lay outside the gene matches. In nucleotides, the CDR3 is TGTGCCAGCAGTCGGGACAGAAGCTCTGGGGCCAACGTCCTGACTTTC. This codes for CASSRDRSSGANVLTF.

This clonotype showed up many times. The chain has TRBV6-1 and TRBJ2-5; 11 positions agree with TRBD2. The CDR3 has 17 amino acids. The ends lost 3 bases at V and 3 bases at J; junction bases unmatched: 9. CDR1 is MNHNS and CDR2 is SASEGT in the germline V gene. The CDR3 region is CASSETGTSGGKETQYF. The CDR3 coding sequence is TGTGCCAGCAGTGAGACTGGGACTAGCGGAGGGAAAGAGACCCAGTACTTC.

This clonotype occurred many times. A much larger clone differs from this one at a single base, so this may be a read error. Since no conserved phenylalanine or tryptophan closes the CDR3, a read error is the likely cause. CDR3: CASSSDLNTEAFL. As DNA, the CDR3 is TGTGCCAGCAGCTCGGACCTGAACACTGAAGCTTTCCTT. The chain employs TRBV11-2 and TRBJ1-1; D remains ambiguous. Trimming took off 4 bases at V and 0 bases at J, with 6 bases between the two ends. Germline loops: CDR1 SGHAT, CDR2 FQNNGV. This CDR3 has 13 amino acids.

In this sample, this clonotype turned up many times. This rearrangement joins TRBV27 to TRBJ1-3, with D perhaps TRBD1 (5 bases). The CDR3 has 14 amino acids. Germline V CDR1 and CDR2: MNHEY, SMNVEV (reference sequence). Trimming shortened V by 2 bases and J by 4 bases, and 9 bases separated the two germline ends. DNA of the CDR3: TGTGCCAGCAGTTTAAACGGGGCAGGAAACACCATATATTTT. Its translation is CASSLNGAGNTIYF.

This clonotype was seen ten or more times. The gene calls are TRBV7-2 and TRBJ1-5; a weak D match, TRBD1 (6 bases). The CDR3 extends over 14 amino acids. The V gene's germline CDR1 is SGHTA and CDR2 FQGNSA. Between the trimmed V and J ends, which lost 3 bases and 4 bases, there was a span of 10 bases. The CDR3 loop reads CASSFAQGNQPQHF. CDR3 sequence (DNA): TGTGCCAGCAGCTTCGCACAGGGAAATCAGCCCCAGCATTTT.

This rearrangement joins TRBV9 to TRBJ2-2, with 12 bases that match TRBD2. V was pared by 4 bases and J by 1 base, with 17 bases of the junction left unmatched. The CDR3 spans 21 residues. From germline, CDR1 is SGDLS and CDR2 YYNGEE. CDR3 DNA sequence: TGTGCCAGCAGCTCCCTAGGGAGACTAGCGGGGGCCCCCCTGAACACCGGGGAGCTGTTTTTT. Protein product: CASSSLGRLAGAPLNTGELFF.

There are many counts of this clonotype. V and J are TRBV20-1 and TRBJ2-5; D is perhaps TRBD1 (6 bases). V was clipped by 3 bases and J by 4 bases, with 21 bases between them. The CDR3 is 16 residues long. Germline V CDR1 and CDR2: DFQATT, SNEGSKA (reference sequence). CDR3 DNA sequence: TGCAGTGCTAGTTCGCGCCCGGACAGCATAGGAGAGACCCAGTACTTC. Translating gives CSASSRPDSIGETQYF.

This clonotype was counted ten times or more. V gene TRBV5-1 combines with J gene TRBJ2-3, with TRBD1 matching 8 bases. The CDR3 consists of 15 residues. The V gene end was trimmed by 2 bases and the J gene end by 1 base; junction bases not matched to a gene: 3. Germline V gene lookup returns CDR1 SGHRS and CDR2 YFSETQ. CDR3 in amino acids: CASSFRGRGTDTQYF. In DNA, the CDR3 is TGCGCCAGCAGCTTCAGGGGGCGCGGCACAGATACGCAGTATTTT.

This clonotype occurred a few times. The rearrangement links TRBV6-2 or TRBV6-3 to TRBJ2-1, with 7 positions matching TRBD2. The germline V gene has CDR1 MNHEY and CDR2 SVGEGT. J was trimmed by 9 bases and V by 6 bases; bases with no gene match: 11. This CDR3 comprises 14 residues. CDR3 amino acids: CASSAPYGRTEQFF. In DNA, the CDR3 is TGTGCCAGCAGCGCCCCGTACGGGAGGACTGAGCAGTTCTTC.

In its sample, this clonotype was seen many times. The V call is TRBV5-1, the J call TRBJ1-2; no definite D call. The germline CDR1 and CDR2 sequences are SGHRS and YFSETQ. The V gene lost 0 bases and the J gene lost 0 bases, with 3 bases spanning the gap. The CDR3 runs 13 residues. CDR3: CASSLAANYGYTF. In nucleotides, the CDR3 is TGCGCCAGCAGCTTGGCGGCTAACTATGGCTACACCTTC.

This clonotype has at least ten counts. The CDR3 coding sequence is TGTGCCAGCAGGGACAGGGAGAATCAGCCCCAGCATTTT. This codes for CASRDRENQPQHF. This sequence joins TRBV2 and TRBJ1-5, with 8 bases identical to TRBD1. V lost 6 bases and J lost 4; bases outside the gene matches: 2. This CDR3 contains 13 residues. Per germline, CDR1 SNHLY and CDR2 FYNNEI.

In its sample, this clonotype was seen many times. The V and J genes are TRBV20-1 and TRBJ1-2; 9 nucleotides line up with TRBD1. The V and J ends lost 3 bases and 4 bases, in that order; junction bases with no gene match: 12. This CDR3 spans 16 amino acids. The germline gives CDR1 DFQATT, CDR2 SNEGSKA (reference sequence). CDR3: CSARGTGSEYSYGYTF. The CDR3, as DNA: TGCAGTGCTAGGGGGACAGGGTCCGAGTATAGCTATGGCTACACCTTC.

This clonotype was counted at least ten times. The V and J genes are TRBV11-3 and TRBJ2-1, with D tentatively TRBD2 (6 bases). This CDR3 contains 18 residues. Trimming stripped 1 base from V and 3 bases from J, with 19 bases between. Germline assignment: CDR1 SGHNT and CDR2 YENEEA. CDR3 in amino acids: CASSLAGPGGAFYNEQFF. The CDR3 DNA is TGTGCCAGCAGCTTAGCGGGGCCGGGCGGGGCTTTCTACAATGAGCAGTTCTTC.

The table lists this clonotype with a few counts. A read error may be the cause here, since a much bigger clone is one base away. This chain joins TRBV29-1 and TRBJ2-1; the match to TRBD2 covers 11 bases. The CDR3 runs 14 residues. The germline gives CDR1 SQVTM, CDR2 ANQGSEA. CDR3 sequence: CSVTSGRSYNEQSF. CDR3 DNA: TGCAGCGTAACTAGCGGGAGATCCTACAATGAGCAGTCCTTC.

The sample holds many counts of this clonotype. V gene TRBV20-1 combines with J gene TRBJ2-5; the match to TRBD2 covers 10 bases. V lost 4 bases to trimming and J lost 6 bases; unmatched junction nucleotides: 14. CDR1 is DFQATT and CDR2 is SNEGSKA in the germline V gene (reference sequence). CDR3 length equals 16 residues. Written as DNA, the CDR3 is TGCAGTGCTACCTCACGGGCCAGCGGGGGGGAGAAGACCCAGTACTTC. Translating it yields CSATSRASGGEKTQYF.

The chain combines TRBV29-1 with TRBJ1-5; 9 positions agree with TRBD1. V lost 4 bases, J lost 5 bases, and 0 bases stayed unmatched. This CDR3 is 12 amino acids long. The germline V gene encodes CDR1 SQVTM and CDR2 ANQGSEA. CDR3 coding DNA: TGCAGCGTTGGGACAGGGGATCAGCCCCAGCATTTT. Residues: CSVGTGDQPQHF.

This clonotype was counted between two and nine times. This chain joins TRBV20-1 and TRBJ2-1, with D possibly TRBD1 on 5 matching bases. The germline V and J ends were trimmed by 0 bases and 1 base, with 13 bases remaining between them. CDR1 and CDR2 (germline): DFQATT, SNEGSKA (reference sequence). The CDR3 sequence is 16 residues long. The CDR3 reads CSARDVDSSSYNEQFF. CDR3 sequence (DNA): TGCAGTGCTAGAGATGTCGACAGTAGTTCCTACAATGAGCAGTTCTTC.